The 24 T cell receptor beta chains given below trace back to one sample, sequenced in a study of blood T cell repertoires in COVID-19. TCRdb keeps only in-frame clones here, not all; method: immunoSEQ multiplex PCR. This table has about 320,000 clones, roughly 89% appearing once. Sequenced: PBMCs or T cells enriched from blood (not recorded which). These receptors originate from a man aged 55 to 70 who had recovered from COVID-19.

In regard to this clone: The sample carries other DNA sequences with the same CDR3. The chain carries TRBV5-1 and TRBJ2-7; 9 bases map to TRBD2. V dropped 0 bases and J dropped 5; count of bases not matched to a gene: 3. CDR1 and CDR2 (germline): SGHRS, YFSETQ. The CDR3 has 14 residues. CDR3 residues: CASSLVAGVDEQYF. CDR3 coding DNA: TGCGCCAGCAGCTTGGTAGCGGGAGTTGACGAGCAGTACTTC.

The chain is built from TRBV7-2 and TRBJ2-2; 9 positions agree with TRBD1. The CDR3 sequence is 15 residues long. Germline CDR1 is SGHTA and CDR2 is FQGNSA. Germline trimming cut 5 bases from V and 5 bases from J; bases unmatched to any gene: 6. CDR3 nucleotide sequence: TGTGCCAGCAGCCTACAGGGGGCAAAGACCGGGGAGCTGTTTTTT. It translates to CASSLQGAKTGELFF. The full variable domain, rest sourced from reference TRBV7-2 and TRBJ2-2, is GAGVSQSPSNKVTEKGKDVELRCDPISGHTALYWYRQSLGQGLEFLIYFQGNSAPDKSGLPSDRFSAERTGGSVSTLTIQRTQQEDSAVYLCASSLQGAKTGELFFGEGSRLTVL.

This chain uses TRBV28 with TRBJ1-2; maybe TRBD1 (5 bases). Germline CDR1 MDHEN, CDR2 SYDVKM. Trimming shortened V by 5 bases and J by 2 bases, and 15 bases separated the two germline ends. The CDR3 consists of 15 residues. CDR3 nucleotides: TGTGCCAGCAGTCCCCACGCAGGGCCGAACTATGGCTACACCTTC. Encoded protein: CASSPHAGPNYGYTF.

The rearrangement joins TRBV4-2 to TRBJ1-4, with 8 bases matching TRBD1. In germline, CDR1 is LGHNA, CDR2 YNFKEQ. The ends lost 7 bases at V and 5 bases at J; junction bases unmatched: 9. This CDR3 spans 15 amino acids. The CDR3 loop is CASTRGDRGNEKLFF. The CDR3 region has the DNA TGTGCCAGCACCCGTGGAGACAGGGGAAATGAAAAACTGTTTTTT.

J is TRBJ2-5 and V is TRBV7-3; 8 bases are a match to TRBD1. J gave up 4 bases and V 0 bases, and 10 bases lay outside the gene matches. This CDR3 is 17 amino acids long. Looked up from germline, CDR1 is SGHTA and CDR2 is FQGTGA. CDR3 in amino acids: CASSLTGQGAVGETQYF. The DNA for the CDR3 is TGTGCCAGCAGCTTAACGGGCCAGGGGGCAGTAGGAGAGACCCAGTACTTC.

The CDR3 DNA reads TGTGCCAGCAGCTCCTCGACCGGGACAGGGGGCGAAAAACTGTTTTTT. Translation gives CASSSSTGTGGEKLFF. The chain carries TRBV7-2 and TRBJ1-4; 12 bases are a match to TRBD1. CDR3 length equals 16 residues. Trimming at V came to 4 bases and at J to 8 bases, leaving 8 bases not matched to a gene. Germline V lookup: CDR1 SGHTA, CDR2 FQGNSA.

The gene calls are TRBV2 and TRBJ2-7; D unclear. Trimming pared 4 bases from V and 11 bases from J, leaving 21 bases between. Germline lookup yields CDR1 SNHLY and CDR2 FYNNEI. The CDR3 contains 14 residues. Here the CDR3 reads CASSAEPSRAEEYF. CDR3 DNA: TGTGCCAGCAGTGCAGAACCATCGCGAGCAGAGGAGTACTTC.

This sequence joins TRBV24-1 and TRBJ2-7; 10 bases align to TRBD1. V was clipped by 5 bases and J by 1 base; unmatched bases: 7. Germline V gene data show CDR1 as KGHDR and CDR2 as SFDVKD. The CDR3 covers 16 residues. In DNA, the CDR3 is TGTGCCACCAGTGGAGTAGCGGGACAGGGGTCCTACGAGCAGTACTTC. The encoded protein is CATSGVAGQGSYEQYF.

This CDR3 is CASSPRRGDSYTF. The CDR3 DNA reads TGTGCCAGCAGCCCCCGGCGGGGAGATAGCTACACCTTC. The V gene is TRBV7-9, the J gene TRBJ1-2, with D unresolved. The germline V gene encodes CDR1 SEHNR and CDR2 FQNEAQ (reference sequence). There are 13 residues in the CDR3. V was trimmed by 5 bases and J by 9 bases, leaving 16 bases between them.

The chain is built from TRBV5-1 and TRBJ1-4; 9 bases align to TRBD1. Germline loops: CDR1 SGHRS, CDR2 YFSETQ. With 3 bases clipped from V and 6 bases from J, the junction kept 6 bases outside the gene matches. The CDR3 sequence is 15 residues long. The CDR3 DNA sequence: TGCGCCAGCAGCTCAACAGGGGGCGCTTATGAAAAACTGTTTTTT. This encodes CASSSTGGAYEKLFF.

CDR3 nucleotides: TGTGCCAGCAGTTTAGGGGACAGGACGTCCTACGAGCAGTACTTC. Translating it yields CASSLGDRTSYEQYF. The chain employs TRBV27 and TRBJ2-7; 8 bases are a match to TRBD1. With 2 bases clipped from V and 1 base from J, the junction kept 4 bases outside the gene matches. Germline V gene sequence: CDR1 MNHEY, CDR2 SMNVEV (reference sequence). This CDR3 is built from 15 residues.

The V and J genes are TRBV7-3 and TRBJ2-1, with 10 bases fitting TRBD2. This CDR3 region has 16 residues. The germline gives CDR1 SGHTA, CDR2 FQGTGA. V lost 5 bases to trimming and J lost 0 bases; unmatched junction nucleotides: 4. CDR3 in DNA: TGTGCCAGCAGCACTAGCGGGATGAGCTCCTACAATGAGCAGTTCTTC. This codes for CASSTSGMSSYNEQFF.

This sequence joins TRBV7-9 and TRBJ1-6; maybe TRBD1 (6 bases). The V gene lost 1 base and the J gene lost 6 bases, with 10 bases spanning the gap. Germline CDR1 is SEHNR and CDR2 is FQNEAQ (reference sequence). The CDR3 sequence is 15 residues long. The CDR3 DNA reads TGTGCCAGCAGCTTAGGGCGAGGGGGTAATTCACCCCTCCACTTT. Its translation is CASSLGRGGNSPLHF.

This chain links TRBV3-1 (or the pseudogene TRBV3-2) with TRBJ1-6; 11 bases align to TRBD1. Germline V gene data show CDR1 as LGHDT and CDR2 as YNNKEL (reference sequence). Trimming at V came to 8 bases and at J to 9 bases, leaving 6 bases not matched to a gene. This CDR3 spans 14 amino acids. CDR3 sequence: CASGQGALVSPLHF. The CDR3 nucleotides read TGTGCCAGCGGACAGGGGGCTTTAGTTTCACCCCTCCACTTT.

V gene TRBV9 combines with J gene TRBJ1-6; 9 bases fit TRBD1. From germline, CDR1 is SGDLS and CDR2 YYNGEE. The CDR3 covers 17 residues. The V and J ends lost 2 bases and 7 bases, in that order; junction bases with no gene match: 10. CDR3 residues: CASSVGTGLSANSPLHF. CDR3 DNA sequence: TGTGCCAGCAGCGTCGGGACAGGGTTATCGGCAAATTCACCCCTCCACTTT.

This rearrangement joins TRBV7-3 to TRBJ2-7; D unclear. Trimming removed 5 bases from V and 0 bases from J, with 8 bases in between. This CDR3 region has 13 residues. Germline CDR1 is SGHTA and CDR2 is FQGTGA. In DNA, the CDR3 is TGTGCCAGCAGCCCGAGAAGCTCCTACGAGCAGTACTTC. Translating it yields CASSPRSSYEQYF.

The rearrangement joins TRBV4-3 to TRBJ1-2; tentatively, D is TRBD1 (6 bases). Germline V gene data show CDR1 as LGHNA and CDR2 as YSLEER. The CDR3 covers 15 residues. V gave up 0 bases and J gave up 4 bases, with 12 bases separating them. Here the CDR3 DNA reads TGCGCCAGCAGCCAAGATTTGGGGGCTACCTATGGCTACACCTTC. Protein: CASSQDLGATYGYTF.

J is TRBJ2-1 and V is TRBV18; 9 bases are shared with TRBD1. The CDR3 is made up of 14 amino acids. V was clipped by 5 bases and J by 5 bases; unmatched bases: 4. Germline loops: CDR1 KGHSH, CDR2 LQKENI. DNA of the CDR3: TGTGCCAGCTCAAGGGACAGGGAAAACAATGAGCAGTTCTTC. It specifies CASSRDRENNEQFF.

This chain links TRBV29-1 with TRBJ2-7, with 7 positions matching TRBD1. The CDR3 spans 13 residues. With V trimmed by 3 bases and J by 1 base, 3 bases remained unmatched. Germline CDR1 reads SQVTM; CDR2 reads ANQGSEA. CDR3 region: CSVDPTGSYEQYF. The CDR3, as DNA: TGCAGCGTTGATCCGACAGGGTCCTACGAGCAGTACTTC.

The rearrangement uses TRBV24-1 and TRBJ1-2, with 7 bases fitting TRBD1. The ends lost 7 bases at V and 8 bases at J; junction bases unmatched: 9. CDR3 length equals 13 residues. Germline V CDR1 and CDR2: KGHDR, SFDVKD. DNA for the CDR3: TGTGCCACCAGCCAGGGGGTTGCGTGGGGCTACACCTTC. This encodes CATSQGVAWGYTF.

The chain joins TRBV2 to TRBJ2-3; 7 nucleotides align to TRBD2. Germline V lookup: CDR1 SNHLY, CDR2 FYNNEI. V lost 6 bases, J lost 2 bases, and 17 bases stayed unmatched. The length of the CDR3 is 18 residues. This CDR3 is CASSKTAAGDSSTDTQYF. The CDR3 region has the DNA TGTGCCAGCAGCAAAACCGCTGCGGGGGACTCCTCCACAGATACGCAGTATTTT. Looking up the rest from reference TRBV2 and TRBJ2-3 gives the full variable domain: EPEVTQTPSHQVTQMGQEVILRCVPISNHLYFYWYRQILGQKVEFLVSFYNNEISEKSEIFDDQFSVERPDGSNFTLKIRSTKLEDSAMYFCASSKTAAGDSSTDTQYFGPGTRLTVL.

This rearrangement joins TRBV11-2 to TRBJ2-3, with TRBD1 matching 11 bases. The junction had 2 bases not matched to a gene; V was cut back by 5 bases and J by 1 base. Germline CDR1 SGHAT, CDR2 FQNNGV. There are 15 residues in the CDR3. This CDR3 is CASSPDRGRTDTQYF. As DNA, the CDR3 is TGTGCCAGCAGCCCGGACAGGGGGCGCACAGATACGCAGTATTTT.

The chain combines TRBV5-6 with TRBJ2-2; D is perhaps TRBD2 (6 bases). The CDR3 extends over 16 amino acids. From germline, CDR1 is SGHDT and CDR2 YYEEEE. The V end lost 6 bases, the J end lost 3 bases, and 18 bases lay between the germline ends. This CDR3 is CASIRRLDQHTGELFF. The CDR3 region has the DNA TGTGCCAGCATCCGTAGACTAGACCAACACACCGGGGAGCTGTTTTTT.

The chain has TRBV29-1 and TRBJ2-3, with 16 nucleotides matching TRBD2. J gave up 3 bases and V 7 bases, and 4 bases lay outside the gene matches. CDR1 SQVTM and CDR2 ANQGSEA come from the germline V gene. This CDR3 region has 15 residues. The CDR3 sequence: CSGGTSGRVTDTQYF. The CDR3 DNA is TGCAGCGGAGGGACTAGCGGGAGGGTTACAGATACGCAGTATTTT.